This T cell receptor beta chain came from a study of shared clonotypes between healthy human individuals. Study-wide points: A small donor pool kept down the genetic and exposure-history diversity that was represented.

A remark on this clone: The antigen is unknown.

Clones were read by immunoSEQ multiplex PCR, and TCRdb kept only the in-frame ones, dropping some. Altogether 400,000 or so clones are present, 96% being singletons, with the ten largest covering around 0.3%. V was pared by 2 bases and J by 4 bases, with 7 bases of the junction left unmatched. The germline CDR1 and CDR2 sequences are MNHNS and SASEGT. The length of the CDR3 is 17 residues. The sequence was obtained from a man aged 25-45 years in good health. The specimen sequenced was memory CD8+ T cells sorted from blood. The subset denotes: CD45RO+ cells pooled with CCR7-negative TemRA cells. The rearrangement joins TRBV6-1 to TRBJ2-3, with 12 positions matching TRBD2. This CDR3 reads CASSELVTSGSSDTQYF. In DNA form, the CDR3 reads TGTGCCAGCAGTGAATTGGTGACTAGCGGGAGCTCAGATACGCAGTATTTT.